The clone carrying this T cell receptor beta chain was detected once. The data derive from a study of control samples from healthy donors and cancer patients. Per the germline V gene, CDR1 is SGHVS and CDR2 is FQNEAQ. CDR3 length: 13 residues. V was shortened by 3 bases and J by 2 bases, with 7 bases between the two germline ends. This table comes from immunoSEQ multiplex PCR, and its TCRdb copy is limited to in-frame clones, with some not included. The profile shows about 2,400 clones, around 98% of them singletons. The origin of this receptor is a man aged 65-85 years with head and neck cancer. The chain recombines TRBV7-8 with TRBJ1-1; the D gene is possibly TRBD1 (6 bases). Sequencing input: PBMCs. CDR3 sequence reads: CASSLDRNTEAFF. In nucleotides, the CDR3 is TGTGCCAGCAGCTTGGACAGAAACACTGAAGCTTTCTTT.